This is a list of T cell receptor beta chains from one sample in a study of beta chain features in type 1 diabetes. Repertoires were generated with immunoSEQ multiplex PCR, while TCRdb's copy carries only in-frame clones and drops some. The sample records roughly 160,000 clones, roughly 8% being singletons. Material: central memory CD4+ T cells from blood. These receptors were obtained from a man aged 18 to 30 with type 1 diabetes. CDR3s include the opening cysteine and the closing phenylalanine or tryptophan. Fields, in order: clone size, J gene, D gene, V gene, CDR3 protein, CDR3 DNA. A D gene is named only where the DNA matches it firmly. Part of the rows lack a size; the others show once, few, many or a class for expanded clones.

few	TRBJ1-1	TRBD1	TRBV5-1	CASSARTGKGEAFF	TGCGCCAGCAGCGCCCGGACAGGGAAAGGTGAAGCTTTCTTT
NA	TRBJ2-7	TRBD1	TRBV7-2	CASSLSLGQGGYEQYF	TGTGCCAGCAGCTTAAGTCTTGGACAGGGGGGCTACGAGCAGTACTTC
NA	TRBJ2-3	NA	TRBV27	CASSPLSSGTQYF	TGTGCCAGCAGTCCCCTTTCGTCGGGTACGCAGTATTTT
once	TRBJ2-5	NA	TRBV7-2	CASSLGTDGTQYF	TGTGCCAGCAGCTTAGGAACAGATGGGACCCAGTACTTC
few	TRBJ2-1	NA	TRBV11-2	CASSSRGSSYNEQFF	TGTGCCAGCAGCTCCCGAGGGAGCTCCTACAATGAGCAGTTCTTC
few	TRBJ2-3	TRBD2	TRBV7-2	CASSLGPGLAGEQYF	TGTGCCAGCAGCTTGGGGCCGGGACTAGCGGGGGAGCAGTATTTT
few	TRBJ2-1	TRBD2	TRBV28	CASSLLGGRGSVYNEQFF	TGTGCCAGCAGTTTATTGGGCGGGAGGGGGAGTGTTTACAATGAGCAGTTCTTC
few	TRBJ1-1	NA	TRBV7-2	CASSLGPQVTEAFF	TGTGCCAGCAGCTTAGGCCCTCAGGTCACTGAAGCTTTCTTT
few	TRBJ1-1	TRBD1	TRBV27	CASSLLGQGAEAFF	TGTGCCAGCAGTCTCCTGGGACAGGGGGCTGAAGCTTTCTTT
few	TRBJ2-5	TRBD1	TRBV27	CASSLQGTGTRTQYF	TGTGCCAGCAGTTTACAGGGGACAGGGACGAGGACCCAGTACTTC
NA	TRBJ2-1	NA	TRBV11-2	CASSLVLYNEQFF	TGTGCCAGCAGCTTAGTCCTATACAATGAGCAGTTCTTC
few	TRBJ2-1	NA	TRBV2	CASSESTGNEQFF	TGTGCCAGCAGTGAGTCGACTGGGAATGAGCAGTTCTTC
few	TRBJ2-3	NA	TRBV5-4	CASSPPPGVSDTQYF	TGTGCCAGCAGCCCACCCCCCGGGGTATCAGATACGCAGTATTTT
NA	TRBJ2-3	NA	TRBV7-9	CASSLGGVTDTQYF	TGTGCCAGCAGCTTAGGCGGGGTAACAGATACGCAGTATTTT
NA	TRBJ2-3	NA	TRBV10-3	CAIRGAGWVDTQYF	TGTGCCATCAGGGGGGCAGGTTGGGTTGATACGCAGTATTTT
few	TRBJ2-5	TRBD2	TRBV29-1	CSVVGAGGGETQYF	TGCAGCGTTGTTGGAGCGGGAGGGGGGGAGACCCAGTACTTC
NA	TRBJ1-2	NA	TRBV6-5	CASSYSGGYGYTF	TGTGCCAGCAGTTACTCGGGGGGCTATGGCTACACCTTC
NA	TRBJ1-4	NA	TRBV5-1	CASSLGQAEEKLFF	TGCGCCAGCAGCTTGGGACAGGCGGAGGAAAAACTGTTTTTT
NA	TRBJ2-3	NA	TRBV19	CATSIVGATQYF	TGTGCCACCAGTATAGTTGGAGCTACGCAGTATTTT
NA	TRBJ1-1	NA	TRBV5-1	CASSPQVNTEAFF	TGCGCCAGCAGCCCTCAGGTAAACACTGAAGCTTTCTTT
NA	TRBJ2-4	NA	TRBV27	CASGREGGIQYF	TGTGCCAGCGGCCGAGAGGGTGGCATTCAGTACTTC
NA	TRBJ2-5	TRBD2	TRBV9	CASSVSGAEFETQYF	TGTGCCAGCAGCGTGAGCGGGGCTGAATTCGAGACCCAGTACTTC
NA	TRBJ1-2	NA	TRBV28	CASGKGGPTQKDGYTF	TGTGCCAGCGGAAAAGGGGGACCCACCCAAAAGGATGGCTACACCTTC
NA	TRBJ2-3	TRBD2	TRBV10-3	CAISGQLAGGGHTQYF	TGTGCCATCAGCGGACAATTAGCGGGGGGCGGTCATACGCAGTATTTT
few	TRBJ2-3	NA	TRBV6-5	CASSYSTAATDTQYF	TGTGCCAGCAGTTACTCGACGGCGGCCACAGATACGCAGTATTTT
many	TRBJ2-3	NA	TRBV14	CASSQTRRTDTQYF	TGTGCCAGCAGCCAAACCAGGAGGACAGATACGCAGTATTTT
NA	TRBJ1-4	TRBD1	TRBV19	CASSTRQGRSNEKLFF	TGTGCCAGTAGTACGAGACAGGGCCGGTCTAATGAAAAACTGTTTTTT
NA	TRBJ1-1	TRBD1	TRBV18	CASSARQGEAFF	TGTGCCAGCTCCGCCCGACAGGGTGAAGCTTTCTTT
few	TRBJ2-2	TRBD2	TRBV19	CASMEREGTGELFF	TGTGCCAGTATGGAGCGGGAGGGTACCGGGGAGCTGTTTTTT
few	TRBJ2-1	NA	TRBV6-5	CASSYSARGYNEQFF	TGTGCCAGCAGTTACTCGGCTAGAGGCTACAATGAGCAGTTCTTC
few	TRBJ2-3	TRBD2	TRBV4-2	CASSQDRPSGRADTQYF	TGTGCCAGCAGCCAAGATCGTCCTAGCGGGAGGGCAGATACGCAGTATTTT